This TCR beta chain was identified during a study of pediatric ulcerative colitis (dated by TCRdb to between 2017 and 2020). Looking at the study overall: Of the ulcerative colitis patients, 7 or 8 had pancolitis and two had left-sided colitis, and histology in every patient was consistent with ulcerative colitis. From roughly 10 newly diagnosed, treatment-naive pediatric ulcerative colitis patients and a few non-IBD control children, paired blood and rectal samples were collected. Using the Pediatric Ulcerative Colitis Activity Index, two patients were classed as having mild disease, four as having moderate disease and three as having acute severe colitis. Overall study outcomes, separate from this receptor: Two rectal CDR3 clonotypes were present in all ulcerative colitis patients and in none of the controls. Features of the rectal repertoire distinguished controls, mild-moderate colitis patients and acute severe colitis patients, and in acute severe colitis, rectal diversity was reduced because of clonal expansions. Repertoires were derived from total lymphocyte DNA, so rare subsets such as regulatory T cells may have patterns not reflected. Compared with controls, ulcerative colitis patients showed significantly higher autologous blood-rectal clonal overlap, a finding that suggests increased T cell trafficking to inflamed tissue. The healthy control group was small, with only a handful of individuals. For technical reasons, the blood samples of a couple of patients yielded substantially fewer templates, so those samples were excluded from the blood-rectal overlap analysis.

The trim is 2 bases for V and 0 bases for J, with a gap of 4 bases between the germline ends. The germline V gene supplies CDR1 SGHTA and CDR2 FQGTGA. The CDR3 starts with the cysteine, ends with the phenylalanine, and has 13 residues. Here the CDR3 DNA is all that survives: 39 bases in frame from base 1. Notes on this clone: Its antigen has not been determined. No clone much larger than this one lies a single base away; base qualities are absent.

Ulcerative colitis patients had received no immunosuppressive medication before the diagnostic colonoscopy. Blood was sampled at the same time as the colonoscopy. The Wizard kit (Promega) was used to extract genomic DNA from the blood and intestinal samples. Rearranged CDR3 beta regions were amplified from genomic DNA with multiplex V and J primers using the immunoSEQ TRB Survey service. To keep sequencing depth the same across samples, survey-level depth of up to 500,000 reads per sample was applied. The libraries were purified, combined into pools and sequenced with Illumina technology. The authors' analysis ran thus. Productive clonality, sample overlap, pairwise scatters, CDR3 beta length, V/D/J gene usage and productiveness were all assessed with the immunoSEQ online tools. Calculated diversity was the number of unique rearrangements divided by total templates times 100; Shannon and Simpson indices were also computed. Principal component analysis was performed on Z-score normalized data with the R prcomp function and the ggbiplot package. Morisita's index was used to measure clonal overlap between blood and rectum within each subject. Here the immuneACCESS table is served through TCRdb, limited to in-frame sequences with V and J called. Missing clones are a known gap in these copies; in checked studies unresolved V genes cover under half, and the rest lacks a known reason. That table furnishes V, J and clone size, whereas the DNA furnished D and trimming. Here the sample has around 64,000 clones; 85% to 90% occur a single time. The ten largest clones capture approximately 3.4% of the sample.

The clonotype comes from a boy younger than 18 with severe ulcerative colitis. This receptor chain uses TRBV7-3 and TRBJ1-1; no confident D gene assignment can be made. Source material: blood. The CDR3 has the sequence CASSLEVNTEAFF. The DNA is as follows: TGTGCCAGCAGCTTAGAGGTGAACACTGAAGCTTTCTTT.